This T cell receptor beta chain was retrieved from a study of Graves' ophthalmopathy and Graves' hyperthyroidism. Trimming at V came to 7 bases and at J to 5 bases, leaving 6 bases not matched to a gene. CDR1 is MNHNS, CDR2 SASEGT, per germline. The CDR3 is 15 residues long. The TCR beta CDR3 regions underwent amplification from RNA transcripts. RT-PCR was first run with HTBI primers, then multiplex PCR in a second round. TCRdb processed the multiplex PCR reads anew with MiXCR; each CDR3 protein has one entry. Of 170,000 or so distinct CDR3 sequences in the sample, about 40% were seen once. The receptor was isolated from a woman aged 40 to 50 with Graves' ophthalmopathy. The chain is built from TRBV6-1 and TRBJ2-5; 14 bases match TRBD2. Sequenced: peripheral blood. In DNA form, the CDR3 reads TGTGCCAGCATAAGACTAGCGGGAGGGCCGGAGACCCAGTACTTC. Protein: CASIRLAGGPETQYF.